This TCR beta chain is drawn from a study of blood T cell repertoires in COVID-19. Overall study: PBMCs, B-cell-depleted T cells, or T cells were the source of the cDNA or gDNA that made up the material.

The J segment lost 4 bases and the V segment lost 4 bases, leaving 5 bases of the junction unmatched. The germline V gene has CDR1 LNHDA and CDR2 SQIVND (reference sequence). The CDR3 totals 14 residues. Authors' analysis steps: Quantification of nucleated cells was approximated via reference gene primer amplification. Libraries were prepared by immunoSEQ multiplex PCR; TCRdb keeps only in-frame clonotypes and omits some of them. That table gives V, J and clone size, and the DNA gave D and trimming. The sample lists about 75,000 clones; around 84% were seen once. The chain combines TRBV19 with TRBJ2-3; 7 positions agree with TRBD2. The sequence was obtained from a woman between 50 and 59 years old with acute or convalescent COVID-19. Sample: peripheral blood. CDR3 sequence (DNA): TGTGCCAGTAGTAAGTGGGGGGGGGCAGATACGCAGTATTTT. Translation: CASSKWGGADTQYF.